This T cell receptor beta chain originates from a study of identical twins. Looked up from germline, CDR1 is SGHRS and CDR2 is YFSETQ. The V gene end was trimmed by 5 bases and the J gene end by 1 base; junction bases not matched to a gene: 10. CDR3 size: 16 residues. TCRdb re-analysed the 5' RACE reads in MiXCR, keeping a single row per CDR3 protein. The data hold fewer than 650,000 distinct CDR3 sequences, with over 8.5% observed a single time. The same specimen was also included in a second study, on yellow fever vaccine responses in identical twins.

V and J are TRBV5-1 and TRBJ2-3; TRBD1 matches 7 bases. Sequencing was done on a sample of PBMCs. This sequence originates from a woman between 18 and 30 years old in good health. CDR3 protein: CASRTGYRGGTDTQYF. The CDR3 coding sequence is TGCGCCAGCAGAACGGGTTACAGGGGTGGCACAGATACGCAGTATTTT.